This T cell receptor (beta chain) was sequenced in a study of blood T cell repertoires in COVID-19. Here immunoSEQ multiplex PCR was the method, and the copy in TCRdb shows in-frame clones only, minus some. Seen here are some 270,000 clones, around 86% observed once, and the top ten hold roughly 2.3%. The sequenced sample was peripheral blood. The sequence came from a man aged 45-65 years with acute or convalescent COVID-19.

This CDR3 reads CASTPGLSSGAYDEQFF. The DNA for the CDR3 is TGTGCCAGCACCCCGGGGCTGTCTAGCGGGGCTTACGATGAGCAGTTCTTC. The chain employs TRBV7-6 and TRBJ2-1, with 9 positions matching TRBD2. There are 17 residues in the CDR3. V trimming: 7 bases; J trimming: 8 bases; junction bases outside the gene matches: 18. Germline CDR1 reads SGHVS; CDR2 reads FNYEAQ.